The 13 T cell receptor beta chains presented below share a single source sample, sequenced in a study of blood T cell repertoires in COVID-19. The repertoire was sequenced with immunoSEQ multiplex PCR; TCRdb's copy has only in-frame clones and lacks some. The repertoire consists of approximately 220,000 clones, with around 84% occurring once and the leading ten covering 4% to 6%. Sequenced material: peripheral blood. The receptors were sampled from an older woman who had recovered from COVID-19.

This chain uses TRBV14 with TRBJ2-5; D is perhaps TRBD2 (6 bases). The CDR3 is 14 residues long. V was trimmed by 2 bases and J by 5 bases, leaving 12 bases between them. CDR1 is SGHDN and CDR2 is FVKESK in the germline V gene. The CDR3 protein is CASSQRFSGETQYF. For the CDR3, the DNA is TGTGCCAGCAGCCAAAGGTTCAGCGGGGAGACCCAGTACTTC.

V and J are TRBV3-1 (or the pseudogene TRBV3-2) and TRBJ2-7, with 8 bases fitting TRBD1. CDR1 and CDR2 (germline): LGHDT, YNNKEL (reference sequence). The trim removed 1 base at V and 3 bases at J, leaving 14 bases unmatched. The CDR3 totals 18 residues. Here the CDR3 reads CASSQGTGWMSSFYEQYF. The CDR3 DNA reads TGTGCCAGCAGCCAAGGGACAGGGTGGATGAGTTCGTTCTACGAGCAGTACTTC.

The chain couples TRBV20-1 to TRBJ2-3, with 8 bases lining up with TRBD2. V trimming: 3 bases; J trimming: 3 bases; junction bases outside the gene matches: 11. The germline gives CDR1 DFQATT, CDR2 SNEGSKA (reference sequence). This CDR3 has 16 amino acids. The CDR3 nucleotides read TGCAGTGCTAGTCCCCGGGGGGGCCGTCGAACAGATACGCAGTATTTT. Translating gives CSASPRGGRRTDTQYF.

The CDR3 here is CSASGTVSSGANVLTF. In DNA form, the CDR3 reads TGCAGTGCTAGTGGGACAGTTAGTTCTGGGGCCAACGTCCTGACTTTC. The chain links TRBV20-1 to TRBJ2-6; 7 bases map to TRBD1. After removal of 3 bases from V and 1 base from J, the junction contained 6 bases not matched to a gene. The length of the CDR3 is 16 residues. Per the germline V gene, CDR1 is DFQATT and CDR2 is SNEGSKA (reference sequence).

CDR3 sequence: CASSSTGNHSPLHF. For the CDR3, the DNA is TGTGCCAGCAGCTCGACAGGGAACCATTCACCCCTCCACTTT. V is TRBV7-9 and J is TRBJ1-6; 7 bases match TRBD1. The germline CDR1 and CDR2 sequences are SEHNR and FQNEAQ (reference sequence). This CDR3 has 14 amino acids. With 4 bases clipped from V and 8 bases from J, the junction kept 5 bases outside the gene matches.

The V gene is TRBV11-3, the J gene TRBJ2-7, with D possibly being TRBD1 (5 bases). V lost 1 base and J lost 7, with 11 bases in between. Germline values: CDR1 SGHNT, CDR2 YENEEA. This CDR3 contains 13 residues. The CDR3 sequence is CASSLGPGREQYF. CDR3 in DNA: TGTGCCAGCAGCTTAGGGCCAGGGCGGGAGCAGTACTTC.

The chain has TRBV7-9 and TRBJ2-1; TRBD2 matches at 8 bases. With V trimmed by 5 bases and J by 1 base, 7 bases remained unmatched. In germline, CDR1 is SEHNR, CDR2 FQNEAQ (reference sequence). CDR3 length: 16 residues. CDR3 sequence reads: CASSQSGGFSYNEQFF. The CDR3 DNA follows: TGTGCCAGCAGCCAAAGCGGGGGCTTTTCCTACAATGAGCAGTTCTTC. Supplemented by reference TRBV7-9 and TRBJ2-1, the full variable domain reads DTGVSQNPRHKITKRGQNVTFRCDPISEHNRLYWYRQTLGQGPEFLTYFQNEAQLEKSRLLSDRFSAERPKGSFSTLEIQRTEQGDSAMYLCASSQSGGFSYNEQFFGPGTRLTVL.

The chain recombines TRBV9 with TRBJ2-3, with TRBD2 as a possible D gene (6 bases). Germline loops: CDR1 SGDLS, CDR2 YYNGEE. V was cut by 3 bases and J by 6 bases, with 14 bases left in between. This CDR3 has 14 amino acids. Here the CDR3 reads CASSEGGAADTQYF. CDR3 DNA sequence: TGTGCCAGCAGCGAGGGCGGGGCGGCGGATACGCAGTATTTT.

The rearrangement uses TRBV19 and TRBJ1-2; a weak D match, TRBD1 (6 bases). The CDR3 runs 14 residues. Germline V CDR1 and CDR2: LNHDA, SQIVND (reference sequence). The V end was cut by 0 bases, the J end by 2 bases, with 7 bases between. In DNA, the CDR3 is TGTGCCAGTAGTATAGATGGACAGAACTATGGCTACACCTTC. It specifies CASSIDGQNYGYTF.

The rearrangement uses TRBV12-3 or TRBV12-4 and TRBJ2-2; D remains ambiguous. The CDR3 consists of 13 residues. V lost 4 bases, J lost 4 bases, and 7 bases lay in between. The CDR3 DNA is TGTGCCAGCAGTTCCCGACTCACCGGGGAGCTGTTTTTT. It specifies CASSSRLTGELFF.

This chain uses TRBV5-1 with TRBJ2-3, with 13 bases identical to TRBD2. The CDR3 is made up of 15 amino acids. Germline CDR1 SGHRS, CDR2 YFSETQ. V shed 4 bases, J shed 6 bases, and the junction held 5 bases outside the gene matches. As DNA, the CDR3 is TGCGCCAGCAGCCACGGGACTAGCGGGGAGGATACGCAGTATTTT. Translating gives CASSHGTSGEDTQYF.

The V and J genes are TRBV6-2 or TRBV6-3 and TRBJ2-1; 8 bases map to TRBD2. V was clipped by 3 bases and J by 8 bases; unmatched bases: 9. This CDR3 is 15 amino acids long. Germline V lookup: CDR1 MNHEY, CDR2 SVGEGT. The CDR3 DNA is TGTGCCAGCAGTTATTCAAGCGGGGGTGATGATGAGCAGTTCTTC. This gives the protein CASSYSSGGDDEQFF.

This clone was observed a few times. The V call is TRBV9, the J call TRBJ2-3, with D unclear. The V and J ends lost 4 bases and 1 base respectively, with 10 bases between them. Germline CDR1 reads SGDLS; CDR2 reads YYNGEE. CDR3 length: 14 residues. DNA for the CDR3: TGTGCCAGCAGCCCCCGGGTGGGCACAGATACGCAGTATTTT. Protein sequence: CASSPRVGTDTQYF.